This is a list of T cell receptor beta chains from one sample in a study of CD8+ T cells in alopecia areata. Profiled with immunoSEQ multiplex PCR; TCRdb holds only in-frame clones, not every one. The repertoire holds 75,000 to 100,000 clones, with 40% to 55% as singletons. The sequencing input was CD4+ T cells sorted from blood. Every receptor here comes from a human donor with alopecia areata. The CDR3 runs from the conserved cysteine through the conserved F or W. A D gene is named only where the DNA matches it firmly. Expanded clones get a size class; other rows say once, few or many, or leave the size out.

D	V	J	size	CDR3	DNA
-	TRBV10-3	TRBJ2-5	-	CASSGKQETQYF	TGTGCCTCCTCCGGGAAACAAGAGACCCAGTACTTC
TRBD1	TRBV9	TRBJ2-1	-	CASSVTGVGEQFF	TGTGCCAGCAGCGTGACAGGGGTCGGTGAGCAGTTCTTC
-	TRBV2	TRBJ1-1	many	CASSVGRSEAFF	TGTGCCAGCAGTGTCGGGCGTTCTGAAGCTTTCTTT
-	TRBV23-1	TRBJ1-1	few	CASSEGKGTEAFF	TGCGCCAGCAGTGAGGGGAAGGGCACTGAAGCTTTCTTT
-	TRBV7-2	TRBJ2-2	few	CASSFYTGELFF	TGTGCCAGCAGCTTCTACACCGGGGAGCTGTTTTTT
-	TRBV28	TRBJ2-4	few	CASSQINIQYF	TGTGCCAGCAGTCAAATAAACATTCAGTACTTC
TRBD1	TRBV30	TRBJ2-7	once	CACWDRDYEQYF	TGTGCCTGCTGGGACAGGGACTACGAGCAGTACTTC
-	TRBV18	TRBJ1-5	few	CASSPESGDQPQHF	TGTGCCAGCTCACCAGAGTCCGGTGATCAGCCCCAGCATTTT
TRBD1	TRBV29-1	TRBJ1-5	few	CSVAPGTGDNQPQHF	TGCAGCGTTGCTCCCGGGACAGGGGACAATCAGCCCCAGCATTTT
TRBD2	TRBV6-1	TRBJ2-1	-	CASRGLADLNNEQFF	TGTGCCAGCAGGGGACTAGCGGACCTCAACAATGAGCAGTTCTTC
-	TRBV30	TRBJ2-2	-	CAWSVLDFSGELFF	TGTGCCTGGAGTGTACTCGACTTCAGCGGGGAGCTGTTTTTT
TRBD1	TRBV29-1	TRBJ2-3	-	CSGNTGGFVDTQYF	TGCAGCGGAAATACAGGGGGCTTTGTGGATACGCAGTATTTT
TRBD1	TRBV6-6	TRBJ2-7	-	CASRPGQGMYEQYF	TGTGCCAGCAGACCGGGACAGGGGATGTACGAGCAGTACTTC
-	TRBV15	TRBJ2-7	-	CATSTGLGEQYF	TGTGCCACCAGCACCGGGTTGGGCGAGCAGTACTTC
-	TRBV6-6	TRBJ1-6	-	CASSSDRYNSPLHF	TGTGCCAGCAGTTCGGACAGATATAATTCACCCCTCCACTTT
-	TRBV30	TRBJ2-5	once	CAWSVARGRETQYF	TGTGCCTGGAGTGTAGCCCGGGGGCGAGAGACCCAGTACTTC
TRBD1	TRBV27	TRBJ1-2	-	CASSDRGRGYGYTF	TGTGCCAGCAGTGACAGGGGGCGAGGGTATGGCTACACCTTC
-	TRBV28	TRBJ2-1	-	CAGGSSYNEQFF	TGTGCCGGGGGGAGCTCCTACAATGAGCAGTTCTTC
-	TRBV30	TRBJ1-1	-	CAWSVGVTGTEAFF	TGTGCCTGGAGTGTAGGGGTAACGGGCACTGAAGCTTTCTTT
-	TRBV28	TRBJ2-6	once	CASSLEGLEAGANVLTF	TGTGCCAGCAGTTTAGAGGGGCTGGAAGCTGGGGCCAACGTCCTGACTTTC
TRBD1	TRBV29-1	TRBJ2-2	-	CSGRRGPGELFF	TGCAGCGGACGAAGGGGGCCCGGGGAGCTGTTTTTT
-	TRBV25-1	TRBJ2-7	-	CASKILGGEQYF	TGTGCCAGCAAGATTTTGGGGGGCGAGCAGTACTTC
-	TRBV5-1	TRBJ2-5	-	CASSLGGGETQYF	TGCGCCAGCAGCTTGGGTGGAGGGGAGACCCAGTACTTC
-	TRBV2	TRBJ2-7	-	CASSASSYEQYF	TGTGCCAGCAGTGCGAGCTCCTACGAGCAGTACTTC
-	TRBV6-1	TRBJ2-5	-	CASSEVRRETQYF	TGTGCCAGCAGTGAAGTGCGAAGGGAGACCCAGTACTTC
-	TRBV5-1	TRBJ2-3	once	CASSAEFDTQYF	TGCGCCAGCAGCGCAGAGTTTGATACGCAGTATTTT
-	TRBV2	TRBJ1-2	few	CASTLTRGEKNYGYTF	TGTGCCAGCACCCTAACCCGGGGGGAAAAGAACTATGGCTACACCTTC
TRBD1	TRBV29-1	TRBJ1-2	few	CSVEGDRVGYTF	TGCAGCGTTGAGGGGGACAGGGTTGGCTACACCTTC
TRBD1	TRBV10-3	TRBJ1-2	many	CAISPPDRTYGYTF	TGTGCCATCAGCCCTCCGGACAGGACCTATGGCTACACCTTC
-	TRBV30	TRBJ2-3	few	CAWSVPVGADTQYF	TGTGCCTGGAGTGTACCGGTCGGTGCAGATACGCAGTATTTT
-	TRBV29-1	TRBJ2-7	few	CSVGEVYEQYF	TGCAGCGTTGGAGAAGTTTACGAGCAGTACTTC
-	TRBV19	TRBJ1-2	-	CASRDYGYTF	TGTGCCAGTAGAGACTATGGCTACACCTTC
TRBD2	TRBV30	TRBJ2-5	-	CACGSKSGKETQYF	TGTGCCTGTGGGTCGAAAAGCGGGAAGGAGACCCAGTACTTC
-	TRBV5-1	TRBJ2-7	-	CASSLGRYEQYF	TGCGCCAGCAGCTTGGGTCGATACGAGCAGTACTTC
-	TRBV30	TRBJ2-7	-	CAWSVIGGRGYEQYF	TGTGCCTGGAGTGTAATAGGGGGGAGAGGCTACGAGCAGTACTTC
-	TRBV29-1	TRBJ1-2	once	CSVEVSRGVGHGYTF	TGCAGCGTTGAAGTATCGAGGGGGGTAGGGCATGGCTACACCTTC
-	TRBV5-1	TRBJ1-1	-	CASSERRGNTEAFF	TGCGCCAGCAGCGAGCGCAGGGGGAACACTGAAGCTTTCTTT
-	TRBV30	TRBJ2-2	-	CAEGPRGTGELFF	TGTGCCGAGGGTCCTCGGGGCACCGGGGAGCTGTTTTTT
TRBD2	TRBV5-1	TRBJ2-3	-	CASSSSSGVADTQYF	TGCGCCAGCAGCAGCTCTAGCGGGGTGGCAGATACGCAGTATTTT
-	TRBV29-1	TRBJ2-5	few	CSVGMSETQYF	TGCAGCGTTGGGATGTCAGAGACCCAGTACTTC
-	TRBV29-1	TRBJ2-7	few	CSALAGIGEQYF	TGCAGCGCGTTGGCAGGGATCGGGGAGCAGTACTTC
-	TRBV29-1	TRBJ2-3	-	CSVDMGSGTDTQYF	TGCAGCGTTGATATGGGGTCTGGGACAGATACGCAGTATTTT
TRBD1	TRBV5-1	TRBJ2-7	-	CASSMGQGFGEQYF	TGCGCCAGCAGCATGGGACAGGGTTTCGGCGAGCAGTACTTC
TRBD1	TRBV29-1	TRBJ2-7	-	CSGITGAPYEQYF	TGCAGCGGGATAACAGGGGCTCCCTACGAGCAGTACTTC
-	TRBV7-9	TRBJ1-1	-	CASSLSLNTEAFF	TGTGCCAGCAGCTTATCTTTGAACACTGAAGCTTTCTTT
-	TRBV28	TRBJ1-2	-	CASSYYKSGYTF	TGTGCCAGCAGCTACTACAAGAGTGGCTACACCTTC
TRBD2	TRBV29-1	TRBJ2-1	few	CSVEVPRREWFF	TGCAGCGTTGAAGTACCTAGGCGGGAGTGGTTCTTC
-	TRBV29-1	TRBJ2-3	-	CSVHGGSSTDTQYF	TGCAGCGTTCATGGTGGGTCCTCCACAGATACGCAGTATTTT